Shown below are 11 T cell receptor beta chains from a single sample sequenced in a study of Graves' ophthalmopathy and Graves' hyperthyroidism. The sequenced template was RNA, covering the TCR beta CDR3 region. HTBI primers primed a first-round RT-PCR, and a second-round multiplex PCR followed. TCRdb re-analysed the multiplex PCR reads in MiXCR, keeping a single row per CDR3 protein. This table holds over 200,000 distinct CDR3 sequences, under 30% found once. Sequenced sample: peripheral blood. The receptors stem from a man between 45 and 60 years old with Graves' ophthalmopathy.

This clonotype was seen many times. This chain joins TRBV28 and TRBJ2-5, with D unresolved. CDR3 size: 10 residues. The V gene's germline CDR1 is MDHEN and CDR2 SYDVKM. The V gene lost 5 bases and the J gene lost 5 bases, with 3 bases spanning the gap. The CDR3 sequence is CASSLETQYF. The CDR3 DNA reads TGTGCCAGCAGTCTGGAGACCCAGTACTTC.

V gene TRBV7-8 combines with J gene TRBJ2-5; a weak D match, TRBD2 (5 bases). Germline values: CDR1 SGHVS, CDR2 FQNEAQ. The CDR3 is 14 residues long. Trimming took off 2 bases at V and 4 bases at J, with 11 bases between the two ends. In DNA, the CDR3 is TGTGCCAGCAGCTTACGGGATGCCCCAGAGACCCAGTACTTC. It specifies CASSLRDAPETQYF.

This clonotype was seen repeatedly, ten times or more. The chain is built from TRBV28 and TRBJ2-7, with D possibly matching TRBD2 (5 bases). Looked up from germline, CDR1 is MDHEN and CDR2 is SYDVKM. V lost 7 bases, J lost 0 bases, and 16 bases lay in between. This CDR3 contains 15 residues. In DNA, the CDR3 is TGTGCCAGCACCCCCCCCGCCGGGGTCTCCTACGAGCAGTACTTC. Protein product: CASTPPAGVSYEQYF. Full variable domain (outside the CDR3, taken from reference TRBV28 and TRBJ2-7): DVKVTQSSRYLVKRTGEKVFLECVQDMDHENMFWYRQDPGLGLRLIYFSYDVKMKEKGDIPEGYSVSREKKERFSLILESASTNQTSMYLCASTPPAGVSYEQYFGPGTRLTVT.

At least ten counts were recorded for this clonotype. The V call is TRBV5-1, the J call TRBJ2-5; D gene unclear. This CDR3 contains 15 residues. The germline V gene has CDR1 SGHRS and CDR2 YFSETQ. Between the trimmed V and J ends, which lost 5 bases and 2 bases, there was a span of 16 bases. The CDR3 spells CASRQITEPQETQYF. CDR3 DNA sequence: TGCGCCAGCAGGCAAATTACGGAACCACAAGAGACCCAGTACTTC.

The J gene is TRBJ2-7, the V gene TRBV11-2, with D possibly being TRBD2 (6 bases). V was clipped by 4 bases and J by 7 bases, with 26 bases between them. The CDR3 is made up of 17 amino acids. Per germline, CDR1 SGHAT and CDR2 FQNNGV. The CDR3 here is CASSSARDRPIAVEQYF. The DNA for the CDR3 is TGTGCCAGCAGCTCTGCACGCGATAGACCAATAGCGGTAGAGCAGTACTTC.

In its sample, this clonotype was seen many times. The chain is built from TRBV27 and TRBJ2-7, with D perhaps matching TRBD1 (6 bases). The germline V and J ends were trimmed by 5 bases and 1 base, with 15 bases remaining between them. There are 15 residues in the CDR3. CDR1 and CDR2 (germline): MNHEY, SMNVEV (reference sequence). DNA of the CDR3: TGTGCCAGCAGTCAGACGGGACACAGGTCCTACGAGCAGTACTTC. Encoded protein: CASSQTGHRSYEQYF.

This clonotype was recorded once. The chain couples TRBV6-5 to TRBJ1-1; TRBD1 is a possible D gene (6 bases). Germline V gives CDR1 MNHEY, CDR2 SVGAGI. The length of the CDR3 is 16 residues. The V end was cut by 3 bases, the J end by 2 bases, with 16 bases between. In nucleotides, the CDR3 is TGTGCCAGCAGTTATACTTCCAGGGGCTCTAACACTGAAGCTTTCTTT. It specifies CASSYTSRGSNTEAFF.

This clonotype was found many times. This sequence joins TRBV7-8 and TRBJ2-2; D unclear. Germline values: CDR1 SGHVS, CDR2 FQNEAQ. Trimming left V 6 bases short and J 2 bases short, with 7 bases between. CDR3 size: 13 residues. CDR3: CASSPSNTGELFF. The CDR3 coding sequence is TGTGCCAGCAGTCCCAGTAACACCGGGGAGCTGTTTTTT.

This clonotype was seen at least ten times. CDR3 bases: TGCAGTGCTAGGCGCATCTCTGGGGAGCAGTACTTC. As protein: CSARRISGEQYF. The chain has TRBV20-1 and TRBJ2-7; D unclear. Germline V gives CDR1 DFQATT, CDR2 SNEGSKA (reference sequence). V lost 3 bases and J lost 7, with 13 bases in between. CDR3 length: 12 residues.

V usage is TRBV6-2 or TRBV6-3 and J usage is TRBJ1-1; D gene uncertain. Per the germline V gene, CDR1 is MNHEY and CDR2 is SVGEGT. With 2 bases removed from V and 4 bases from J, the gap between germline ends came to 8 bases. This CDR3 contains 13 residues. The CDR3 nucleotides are TGTGCCAGCAGTTACGGGTTGGGCACTGAAGCTTTCTTT. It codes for CASSYGLGTEAFF.

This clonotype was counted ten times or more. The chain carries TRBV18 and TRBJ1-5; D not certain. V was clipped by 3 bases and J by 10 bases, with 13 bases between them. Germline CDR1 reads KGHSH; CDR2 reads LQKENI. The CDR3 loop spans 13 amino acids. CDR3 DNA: TGTGCCAGCTCACCCGGATCGCCGGAACCCCAGCATTTT. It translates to CASSPGSPEPQHF.